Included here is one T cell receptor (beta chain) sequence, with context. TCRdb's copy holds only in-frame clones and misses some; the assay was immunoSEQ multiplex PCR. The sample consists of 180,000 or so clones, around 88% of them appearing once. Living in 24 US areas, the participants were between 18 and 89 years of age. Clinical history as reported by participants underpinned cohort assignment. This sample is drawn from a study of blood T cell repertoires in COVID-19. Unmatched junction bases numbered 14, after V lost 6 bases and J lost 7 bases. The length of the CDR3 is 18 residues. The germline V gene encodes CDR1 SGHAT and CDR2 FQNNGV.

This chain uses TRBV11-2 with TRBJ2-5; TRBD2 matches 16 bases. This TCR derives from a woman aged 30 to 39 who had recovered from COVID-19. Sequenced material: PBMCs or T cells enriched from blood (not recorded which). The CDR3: CASSPPGLAGGNRRTQYF. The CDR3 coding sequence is TGTGCCAGCAGTCCTCCGGGACTAGCGGGAGGGAATCGGCGGACCCAGTACTTC.